This TCR beta chain was profiled in a study of shared clonotypes between healthy human individuals. The protocol was immunoSEQ multiplex PCR, while the TCRdb copy is restricted to in-frame clones and leaves out a portion. Of over 2 million clones listed, roughly 92% are singletons. Regarding this clone: The antigen is not known.

Donation came from healthy HIV-negative adults that had no recent acute infections or vaccinations. Findings of the study overall: The study found about 5% of naive CD4 clonotypes shared across a few donors. Apart from blood, nothing was sampled; tissue repertoires likely differ. Measured sharing among donors was expected to vary with sequencing depth.

The clonotype originates from a man aged 18 to 29 in good health. Some clones in this sample may be carry-over from other donors' samples. Sequencing input: naive CD4+ T cells from PBMCs. The sample's subset: CD45RA+ positively selected.

CDR3 in amino acids: CASSLETFYNEQFF. The CDR3 coding sequence is TGTGCCAGCAGCTTGGAAACTTTCTACAATGAGCAGTTCTTC. The chain combines TRBV5-8 with TRBJ2-1; unclear D gene. The CDR3 loop spans 14 amino acids. Trimming left V 0 bases short and J 3 bases short, with 7 bases between. The V gene's germline CDR1 is SGHTS and CDR2 YDEGEE.